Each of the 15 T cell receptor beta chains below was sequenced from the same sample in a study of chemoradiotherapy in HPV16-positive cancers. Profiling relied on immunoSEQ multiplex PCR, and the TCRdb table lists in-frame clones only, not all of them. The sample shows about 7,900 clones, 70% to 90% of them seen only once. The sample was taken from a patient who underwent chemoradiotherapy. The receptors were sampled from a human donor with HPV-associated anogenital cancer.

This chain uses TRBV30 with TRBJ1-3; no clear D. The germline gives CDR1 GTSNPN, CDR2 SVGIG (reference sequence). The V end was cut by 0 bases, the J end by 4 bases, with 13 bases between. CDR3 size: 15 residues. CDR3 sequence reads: CAWSVQPELGNTIYF. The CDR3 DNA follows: TGTGCCTGGAGTGTACAACCGGAGTTAGGAAACACCATATATTTT.

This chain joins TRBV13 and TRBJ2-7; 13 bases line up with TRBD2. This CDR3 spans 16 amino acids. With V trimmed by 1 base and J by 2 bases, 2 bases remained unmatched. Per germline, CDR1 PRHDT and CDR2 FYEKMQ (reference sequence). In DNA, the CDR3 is TGTGCCAGCAGCTTAGCGGGACTAGCGGGGCCCTACGAGCAGTACTTC. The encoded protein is CASSLAGLAGPYEQYF.

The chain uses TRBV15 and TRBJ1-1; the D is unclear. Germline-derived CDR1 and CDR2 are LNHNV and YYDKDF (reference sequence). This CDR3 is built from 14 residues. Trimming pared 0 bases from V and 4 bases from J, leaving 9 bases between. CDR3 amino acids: CATSRDLAATEAFF. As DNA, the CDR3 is TGTGCCACCAGCAGAGATCTGGCAGCCACTGAAGCTTTCTTT.

Written as DNA, the CDR3 is TGCGCCAGCAGCCAAGTCCCGCAGGTCTATAGCAATCAGCCCCAGCATTTT. Protein sequence: CASSQVPQVYSNQPQHF. The chain uses TRBV4-1 and TRBJ1-5, with D uncertain. CDR1 and CDR2 from the germline V gene are MGHRA and YSYEKL. This CDR3 has 17 amino acids. V was trimmed by 1 base and J by 0 bases, leaving 13 bases between them.

The CDR3 here is CASSVGDWETQYF. CDR3 coding DNA: TGTGCCAGCAGCGTCGGGGACTGGGAGACCCAGTACTTC. V and J are TRBV9 and TRBJ2-5, with D possibly being TRBD2 (6 bases). CDR1 is SGDLS and CDR2 is YYNGEE in the germline V gene. Trimming took 2 bases from V and 5 from J, leaving 10 bases between them. The CDR3 runs 13 residues.

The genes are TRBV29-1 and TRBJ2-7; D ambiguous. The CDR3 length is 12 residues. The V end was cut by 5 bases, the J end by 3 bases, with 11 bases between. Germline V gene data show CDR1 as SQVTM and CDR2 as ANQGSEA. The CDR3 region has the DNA TGCAGCGTTCTCACGGCATACTACGAGCAGTACTTC. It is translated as CSVLTAYYEQYF.

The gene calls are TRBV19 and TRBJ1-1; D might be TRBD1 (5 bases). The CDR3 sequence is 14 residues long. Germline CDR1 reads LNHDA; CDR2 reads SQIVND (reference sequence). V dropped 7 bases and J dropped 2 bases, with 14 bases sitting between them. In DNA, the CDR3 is TGTGCCAGTATCGACGACGGGGCCAACACTGAAGCTTTCTTT. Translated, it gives CASIDDGANTEAFF.

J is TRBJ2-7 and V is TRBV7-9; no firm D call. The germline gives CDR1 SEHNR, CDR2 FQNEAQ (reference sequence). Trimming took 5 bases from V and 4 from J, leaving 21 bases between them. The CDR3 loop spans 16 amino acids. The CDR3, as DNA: TGTGCCAGCAGCCCCGGCCTGCCGACATCCGGGTACGAGCAGTACTTC. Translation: CASSPGLPTSGYEQYF.

CDR3 protein: CSVEDWTVGGLNEQFF. CDR3 coding DNA: TGCAGCGTTGAGGATTGGACAGTGGGGGGGTTGAATGAGCAGTTCTTC. V usage is TRBV29-1 and J usage is TRBJ2-1, with D perhaps matching TRBD2 (7 bases). CDR1 and CDR2 (germline): SQVTM, ANQGSEA. This CDR3 has 16 residues. Trimming removed 3 bases at V and 7 bases at J, with 22 bases between.

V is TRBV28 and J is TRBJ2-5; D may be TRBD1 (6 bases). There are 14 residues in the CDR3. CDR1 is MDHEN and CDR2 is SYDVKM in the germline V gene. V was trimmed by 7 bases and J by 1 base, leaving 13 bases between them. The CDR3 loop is CASTGTTIQETQYF. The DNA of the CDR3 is TGTGCCAGCACCGGGACAACCATCCAAGAGACCCAGTACTTC.

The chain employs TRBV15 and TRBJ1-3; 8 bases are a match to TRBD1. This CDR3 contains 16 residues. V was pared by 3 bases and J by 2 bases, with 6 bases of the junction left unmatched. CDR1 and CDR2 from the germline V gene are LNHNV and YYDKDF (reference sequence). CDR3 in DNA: TGTGCCACCAGCAGGCTAGAACAGGGGGCTGGAAACACCATATATTTT. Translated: CATSRLEQGAGNTIYF. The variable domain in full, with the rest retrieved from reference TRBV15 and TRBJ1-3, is DAMVIQNPRYQVTQFGKPVTLSCSQTLNHNVMYWYQQKSSQAPKLLFHYYDKDFNNEADTPDNFQSRRPNTSFCFLDIRSPGLGDTAMYLCATSRLEQGAGNTIYFGEGSWLTVV.

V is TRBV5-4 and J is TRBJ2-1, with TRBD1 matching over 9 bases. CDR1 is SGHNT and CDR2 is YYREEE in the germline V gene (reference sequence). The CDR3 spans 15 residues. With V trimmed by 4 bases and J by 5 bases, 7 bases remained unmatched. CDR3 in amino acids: CASSGGTGSHNEQFF. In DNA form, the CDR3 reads TGTGCCAGCAGCGGCGGGACAGGGTCGCACAATGAGCAGTTCTTC.

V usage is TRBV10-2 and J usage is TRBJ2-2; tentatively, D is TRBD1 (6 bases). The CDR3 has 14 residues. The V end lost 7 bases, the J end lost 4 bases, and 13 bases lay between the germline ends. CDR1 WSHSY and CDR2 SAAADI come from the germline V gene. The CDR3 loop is CASKFAGATGELFF. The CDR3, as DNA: TGCGCCAGCAAATTTGCAGGGGCCACCGGGGAGCTGTTTTTT.

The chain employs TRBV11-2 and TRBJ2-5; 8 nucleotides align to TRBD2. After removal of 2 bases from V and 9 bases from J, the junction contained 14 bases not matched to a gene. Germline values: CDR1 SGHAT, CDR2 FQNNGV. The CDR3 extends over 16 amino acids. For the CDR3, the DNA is TGTGCCAGCAGCTTAAGGGTTCTGGGTAGCGGGACCGCCCAGTACTTC. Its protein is CASSLRVLGSGTAQYF. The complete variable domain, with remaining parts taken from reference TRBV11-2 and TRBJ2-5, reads EAGVAQSPRYKIIEKRQSVAFWCNPISGHATLYWYQQILGQGPKLLIQFQNNGVVDDSQLPKDRFSAERLKGVDSTLKIQPAKLEDSAVYLCASSLRVLGSGTAQYFGPGTRLLVL.

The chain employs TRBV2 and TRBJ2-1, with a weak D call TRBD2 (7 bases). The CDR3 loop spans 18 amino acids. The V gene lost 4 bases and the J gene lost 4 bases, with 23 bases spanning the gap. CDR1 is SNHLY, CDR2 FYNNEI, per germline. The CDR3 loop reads CASSATRGGFLGYNEQFF. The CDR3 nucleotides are TGTGCCAGCAGTGCAACTAGGGGGGGTTTTTTGGGGTACAATGAGCAGTTCTTC.